The rows below give T cell receptor beta chains drawn from one sample of a study of identical twins. TCRdb re-analysed the 5' RACE reads in MiXCR, keeping a single row per CDR3 protein. The table lists about 300,000 distinct CDR3 sequences, approximately 13% of them singletons. These data also featured in a second study, about yellow fever vaccine responses in identical twins.

Sequencing used CD8+ T cells sorted from blood. The receptors derive from a woman aged 18-30 years in good health. CDR3s include the opening cysteine and the closing phenylalanine or tryptophan. The D gene is left open where the match is weak. Not every row has a clone size; where given, it reads once, few, many or a size class.

d_gene: NA
abundance: few
len: 16
v_gene: TRBV12-3/TRBV12-4
j_gene: TRBJ1-2
CDR3aa: CASSLARTEANYGYTF
CDR3nt: TGTGCCAGCAGCTTAGCCCGGACTGAAGCTAACTATGGCTACACCTTC

d_gene: NA
abundance: few
len: 12
v_gene: TRBV24-1
j_gene: TRBJ2-1
CDR3aa: CATSAGYNEQFF
CDR3nt: TGTGCCACCAGTGCAGGGTACAATGAGCAGTTCTTC

d_gene: TRBD1
abundance: few
len: 14
v_gene: TRBV3-1
j_gene: TRBJ1-2
CDR3aa: CASSTGTGSYGYTF
CDR3nt: TGTGCCAGCAGCACCGGGACAGGGTCGTATGGCTACACCTTC

d_gene: NA
abundance: few
len: 16
v_gene: TRBV5-5
j_gene: TRBJ2-7
CDR3aa: CASSPSLAEEGYEQYF
CDR3nt: TGTGCCAGCAGCCCTTCTTTAGCGGAGGAGGGCTACGAGCAGTACTTC

d_gene: TRBD1
abundance: many
len: 13
v_gene: TRBV7-9
j_gene: TRBJ1-1
CDR3aa: CASSPGTVGWAFF
CDR3nt: TGTGCCAGCAGCCCCGGGACAGTGGGATGGGCTTTCTTT

d_gene: NA
abundance: many
len: 12
v_gene: TRBV11-1
j_gene: TRBJ1-1
CDR3aa: CASSFDNTEAFF
CDR3nt: TGTGCCAGCAGCTTTGACAACACTGAAGCTTTCTTT

d_gene: NA
abundance: few
len: 15
v_gene: TRBV12-3/TRBV12-4
j_gene: TRBJ2-1
CDR3aa: CASSLVASYHNEQFF
CDR3nt: TGTGCCAGCAGTTTAGTGGCTAGTTACCACAATGAGCAGTTCTTC

d_gene: NA
abundance: NA
len: 15
v_gene: TRBV19
j_gene: TRBJ2-1
CDR3aa: CASSTRGSSYNEQFF
CDR3nt: TGTGCCAGTAGTACACGGGGCAGCTCCTACAATGAGCAGTTCTTC

d_gene: NA
abundance: NA
len: 13
v_gene: TRBV11-3
j_gene: TRBJ2-1
CDR3aa: CASSPDSSNEQFF
CDR3nt: TGTGCCAGCAGCCCGGACTCGAGCAATGAGCAGTTCTTC

d_gene: NA
abundance: many
len: 12
v_gene: TRBV5-1
j_gene: TRBJ2-7
CDR3aa: CASSLKGNEQYF
CDR3nt: TGCGCCAGCAGCTTGAAGGGTAACGAGCAGTACTTC

d_gene: TRBD1
abundance: NA
len: 16
v_gene: TRBV7-9
j_gene: TRBJ2-3
CDR3aa: CASSLIQGAYTDTQYF
CDR3nt: TGTGCCAGCAGCCTAATACAGGGGGCGTACACAGATACGCAGTATTTT

d_gene: TRBD2
abundance: NA
len: 13
v_gene: TRBV7-9
j_gene: TRBJ2-7
CDR3aa: CASSLLAVYEQYF
CDR3nt: TGTGCCAGCAGTCTCCTAGCGGTCTACGAGCAGTACTTC

d_gene: NA
abundance: once
len: 14
v_gene: TRBV2
j_gene: TRBJ2-7
CDR3aa: CASSDVGRLYEQYF
CDR3nt: TGTGCCAGCAGTGATGTAGGGCGTCTCTACGAGCAGTACTTC

d_gene: NA
abundance: many
len: 15
v_gene: TRBV4-1
j_gene: TRBJ1-2
CDR3aa: CASSQESGWSYGYTF
CDR3nt: TGCGCCAGCAGCCAAGAATCAGGGTGGTCCTATGGCTACACCTTC

d_gene: NA
abundance: few
len: 14
v_gene: TRBV25-1
j_gene: TRBJ1-1
CDR3aa: CASSEGFSDAEAFF
CDR3nt: TGTGCCAGCAGTGAAGGCTTTAGTGACGCTGAAGCTTTCTTT

d_gene: NA
abundance: NA
len: 15
v_gene: TRBV7-3
j_gene: TRBJ2-1
CDR3aa: CASSSEPSSYNEQFF
CDR3nt: TGTGCCAGCAGCTCCGAGCCGAGCTCCTACAATGAGCAGTTCTTC

d_gene: NA
abundance: NA
len: 14
v_gene: TRBV25-1
j_gene: TRBJ2-2
CDR3aa: CASSEYSTTGELFF
CDR3nt: TGTGCCAGCAGTGAATATAGCACGACCGGGGAGCTGTTTTTT

d_gene: TRBD2
abundance: NA
len: 19
v_gene: TRBV6-5
j_gene: TRBJ2-1
CDR3aa: CASSYVLAALSGKANEQFF
CDR3nt: TGTGCCAGCAGTTACGTCCTAGCGGCTCTCAGTGGGAAGGCCAATGAGCAGTTCTTC

d_gene: NA
abundance: NA
len: 15
v_gene: TRBV4-1
j_gene: TRBJ2-1
CDR3aa: CASSQDHGLMNEQFF
CDR3nt: TGCGCCAGCAGCCAAGATCACGGCCTAATGAATGAGCAGTTCTTC

d_gene: NA
abundance: NA
len: 14
v_gene: TRBV6-1
j_gene: TRBJ1-2
CDR3aa: CASSPGKMGLGYTF
CDR3nt: TGTGCCAGCAGCCCGGGTAAAATGGGTCTTGGCTACACCTTC

d_gene: TRBD2
abundance: many
len: 15
v_gene: TRBV4-1
j_gene: TRBJ2-3
CDR3aa: CASSRGLAGTDTQYF
CDR3nt: TGCGCCAGCAGCCGGGGACTAGCGGGCACAGATACGCAGTATTTT

d_gene: NA
abundance: few
len: 16
v_gene: TRBV13
j_gene: TRBJ2-7
CDR3aa: CASSLGGGELSYEQYF
CDR3nt: TGTGCCAGCAGCTTAGGTGGAGGGGAATTGTCCTACGAGCAGTACTTC

d_gene: NA
abundance: many
len: 15
v_gene: TRBV10-1
j_gene: TRBJ2-2
CDR3aa: CASSENWGAAGELFF
CDR3nt: TGCGCCAGCAGTGAAAATTGGGGCGCCGCCGGGGAGCTGTTTTTT

d_gene: NA
abundance: few
len: 15
v_gene: TRBV29-1
j_gene: TRBJ2-1
CDR3aa: CSVPATSQIYNEQFF
CDR3nt: TGCAGCGTTCCCGCTACTAGCCAAATTTACAATGAGCAGTTCTTC

d_gene: NA
abundance: many
len: 14
v_gene: TRBV12-3/TRBV12-4
j_gene: TRBJ1-1
CDR3aa: CASRRGGLNTEAFF
CDR3nt: TGTGCCAGCAGGCGAGGGGGGCTGAACACTGAAGCTTTCTTT

d_gene: TRBD1
abundance: NA
len: 15
v_gene: TRBV9
j_gene: TRBJ2-7
CDR3aa: CASSPYPGTVGEQYF
CDR3nt: TGTGCCAGCAGCCCCTACCCCGGGACAGTGGGCGAGCAGTACTTC

d_gene: NA
abundance: NA
len: 17
v_gene: TRBV14
j_gene: TRBJ1-6
CDR3aa: CASSQDRGSSYNSPLHF
CDR3nt: TGTGCCAGCAGCCAAGATCGGGGCAGCTCCTATAATTCACCCCTCCACTTT

d_gene: NA
abundance: few
len: 13
v_gene: TRBV9
j_gene: TRBJ1-2
CDR3aa: CASSERGGGGYTF
CDR3nt: TGTGCCAGCAGCGAGAGGGGGGGAGGTGGCTACACCTTC

d_gene: NA
abundance: few
len: 14
v_gene: TRBV2
j_gene: TRBJ2-5
CDR3aa: CASSYLQGRETQYF
CDR3nt: TGTGCCAGCAGTTACCTACAGGGGAGGGAGACCCAGTACTTC

d_gene: TRBD1
abundance: few
len: 19
v_gene: TRBV5-1
j_gene: TRBJ2-5
CDR3aa: CASSPNPGQFGAGLRTQYF
CDR3nt: TGCGCCAGCAGCCCGAATCCGGGACAGTTCGGTGCGGGTTTGAGGACCCAGTACTTC

d_gene: NA
abundance: NA
len: 16
v_gene: TRBV2
j_gene: TRBJ2-1
CDR3aa: CASSQDPFFGYNEQFF
CDR3nt: TGTGCCAGCAGTCAAGACCCTTTTTTTGGGTACAATGAGCAGTTCTTC

d_gene: NA
abundance: few
len: 16
v_gene: TRBV2
j_gene: TRBJ2-7
CDR3aa: CASRPHSGGQNYEQYF
CDR3nt: TGTGCCAGCAGACCCCACTCCGGAGGACAGAACTACGAGCAGTACTTC

d_gene: NA
abundance: NA
len: 16
v_gene: TRBV28
j_gene: TRBJ1-3
CDR3aa: CASSPPWTTMGNTIYF
CDR3nt: TGTGCCAGCAGTCCGCCCTGGACAACAATGGGAAACACCATATATTTT

d_gene: NA
abundance: few
len: 13
v_gene: TRBV4-1
j_gene: TRBJ1-2
CDR3aa: CASSQEQDRGYTF
CDR3nt: TGCGCCAGCAGCCAAGAACAGGACCGTGGCTACACCTTC

d_gene: TRBD1
abundance: few
len: 14
v_gene: TRBV9
j_gene: TRBJ2-7
CDR3aa: CASSTQGQGGEQYF
CDR3nt: TGTGCCAGCAGCACCCAGGGACAGGGGGGCGAGCAGTACTTC

d_gene: NA
abundance: few
len: 17
v_gene: TRBV5-1
j_gene: TRBJ2-6
CDR3aa: CASSYRDAPSGANVLTF
CDR3nt: TGCGCCAGCAGCTACCGGGACGCTCCCTCTGGGGCCAACGTCCTGACTTTC

d_gene: TRBD2
abundance: NA
len: 16
v_gene: TRBV7-9
j_gene: TRBJ2-7
CDR3aa: CASSSGLAGAPYEQYF
CDR3nt: TGTGCCAGCAGCTCCGGACTAGCGGGAGCGCCCTACGAGCAGTACTTC

d_gene: NA
abundance: NA
len: 11
v_gene: TRBV29-1
j_gene: TRBJ1-1
CDR3aa: CSVRPGTEAFF
CDR3nt: TGCAGCGTTCGTCCGGGCACTGAAGCTTTCTTT

d_gene: TRBD1
abundance: NA
len: 17
v_gene: TRBV6-5
j_gene: TRBJ2-5
CDR3aa: CASSYSDRVTPGETQYF
CDR3nt: TGTGCCAGCAGTTACTCCGACAGGGTGACTCCAGGAGAGACCCAGTACTTC

d_gene: NA
abundance: few
len: 13
v_gene: TRBV20-1
j_gene: TRBJ2-5
CDR3aa: CSARAGPSETQYF
CDR3nt: TGCAGTGCTAGAGCGGGCCCCTCAGAGACCCAGTACTTC

d_gene: TRBD2
abundance: NA
len: 16
v_gene: TRBV29-1
j_gene: TRBJ2-2
CDR3aa: CSVEDVGGRDTGELFF
CDR3nt: TGCAGCGTTGAAGATGTTGGCGGGAGGGACACCGGGGAGCTGTTTTTT

d_gene: TRBD2
abundance: few
len: 14
v_gene: TRBV12-3/TRBV12-4
j_gene: TRBJ2-2
CDR3aa: CASSAGLGSGELFF
CDR3nt: TGTGCCAGCAGTGCCGGACTAGGATCCGGGGAGCTGTTTTTT

d_gene: TRBD2
abundance: NA
len: 17
v_gene: TRBV20-1
j_gene: TRBJ2-3
CDR3aa: CSANSAGTSGRTDTQYF
CDR3nt: TGCAGTGCTAACTCTGCCGGGACTAGCGGCCGCACAGATACGCAGTATTTT

d_gene: NA
abundance: few
len: 15
v_gene: TRBV4-1
j_gene: TRBJ1-6
CDR3aa: CASSQGAALNSPLHF
CDR3nt: TGCGCCAGCAGCCAGGGGGCTGCATTAAATTCACCCCTCCACTTT

d_gene: NA
abundance: once
len: 15
v_gene: TRBV19
j_gene: TRBJ2-3
CDR3aa: CASSIPGQGTDTQYF
CDR3nt: TGTGCCAGTAGTATCCCCGGGCAGGGAACAGATACGCAGTATTTT

d_gene: NA
abundance: NA
len: 12
v_gene: TRBV5-6
j_gene: TRBJ2-7
CDR3aa: CASSLTGREQYF
CDR3nt: TGTGCCAGCAGCTTGACAGGGAGAGAGCAGTACTTC